This is a list of T cell receptor beta chains from one sample in a study of cytomegalovirus exposure and HLA in healthy donors. The repertoire was sequenced with immunoSEQ multiplex PCR; TCRdb's copy has only in-frame clones and lacks some. Of roughly 160,000 clones in the sample, around 75% are singletons; the top ten hold approximately 2.4%. Sequencing input: PBMCs. Receptors originate from a male donor in good health and CMV-seronegative. CDR3s include the opening cysteine and the closing phenylalanine or tryptophan. The D gene is left open where the match is weak. Expanded clones are given a class, and other clones once, few, many or no size at all.

clone_size,d_call,v_call,j_call,cdr3_nt,cdr3_aa
.,.,TRBV27,TRBJ2-1,TGTGCCAGCAGCCGGGACTCGAGCTCCTACAATGAGCAGTTCTTC,CASSRDSSSYNEQFF
.,TRBD1,TRBV4-1,TRBJ1-2,TGCGCCAGCAGCCAAGGTCCTCCGGACAGGGCCGGGTATGGCTACACCTTC,CASSQGPPDRAGYGYTF
.,.,TRBV5-3,TRBJ2-1,TGTGCCAGAAGCTCCACGGATGAGCAGTTCTTC,CARSSTDEQFF
.,.,TRBV6-4,TRBJ2-2,TGTGCCAGCAGTGGGCAGGCGGGCACCGGGGAGCTGTTTTTT,CASSGQAGTGELFF
.,TRBD2,TRBV6-6,TRBJ2-4,TGTGCCAGCAGTCGCCTAGCGGGGGAGCATAAAAACATTCAGTACTTC,CASSRLAGEHKNIQYF
once,TRBD1,TRBV5-1,TRBJ1-2,TGCGCCAGCAGCTTGGCCCGGACAGGGGGTTCCTTCGGCTATGGCTACACCTTC,CASSLARTGGSFGYGYTF
.,TRBD2,TRBV19,TRBJ2-7,TGTGCCAGTCGTAGCGGGACTACCGGCTACGAGCAGTACTTC,CASRSGTTGYEQYF
.,TRBD1,TRBV4-1,TRBJ2-7,TGCGCCAGCAGCCAAGAACAGGGGATACACTACGAGCAGTACTTC,CASSQEQGIHYEQYF
.,.,TRBV6-6,TRBJ1-4,TGTGCCAGCAGTTACGAGGGAGGGGATAATGAAAAACTGTTTTTT,CASSYEGGDNEKLFF
.,.,TRBV5-5,TRBJ1-5,TGTGCCAGCAGCTTTGGGCAGGGAGGCTATCAGCCCCAGCATTTT,CASSFGQGGYQPQHF
once,.,TRBV18,TRBJ1-1,TGTGCCAGCTCACCACGGGGAGGGGCCGATGAAGCTTTCTTT,CASSPRGGADEAFF
few,.,TRBV7-9,TRBJ2-7,TGTGCCAGCAGCTCGGGGGGCTCGACCTACGAGCAGTACTTC,CASSSGGSTYEQYF
.,TRBD1,TRBV5-4,TRBJ1-3,TGTGCCAGCAGCTCCCCAACCGGGACAGGGTCTGGAAACACCATATATTTT,CASSSPTGTGSGNTIYF
.,.,TRBV6-5,TRBJ2-1,TGTGCCAGCAGTTACTCCGACAACTACAATGAGCAGTTCTTC,CASSYSDNYNEQFF
.,.,TRBV5-6,TRBJ2-7,TGTGCCAGCAGCTACGGCTACGAGCAGTACTTC,CASSYGYEQYF
.,.,TRBV5-1,TRBJ1-1,TGCGCCAGCAGCTCCTTGACAGGAGCCAGGGCTGAAGCTTTCTTT,CASSSLTGARAEAFF
once,TRBD1,TRBV27,TRBJ2-3,TGTGCCAGCAGTCTCCCGGACAGGGAAGATACGCAGTATTTT,CASSLPDREDTQYF
.,TRBD1,TRBV6-1,TRBJ1-2,TGTGCCAGCAGGACGGGACAGCGCCTTGGCTACACCTTC,CASRTGQRLGYTF
.,TRBD1,TRBV5-4,TRBJ1-2,TGTGCCAGCAGCGGGACAGGAACCACCTATGGCTACACCTTC,CASSGTGTTYGYTF
.,TRBD1,TRBV27,TRBJ2-2,TGTGCCAGCAGTTTAAGGACAGGGGGCACCGGGGAGCTGTTTTTT,CASSLRTGGTGELFF
.,.,TRBV6-1,TRBJ1-2,TGTGCCAGCATCGGGGAATCTAACTATGGCTACACCTTC,CASIGESNYGYTF
.,.,TRBV27,TRBJ1-6,TGTGCCAGCAGTCCCACCGCCTTCCTGAGCTCCTATAATTCACCCCTCCACTTT,CASSPTAFLSSYNSPLHF
few,TRBD1,TRBV7-8,TRBJ1-1,TGTGCCAGCAGCTTAAGATGGACAGGGCTTCCTGAAGCTTTCTTT,CASSLRWTGLPEAFF
.,TRBD1,TRBV11-2,TRBJ1-1,TGTGCCAGCAGCTACGAGACAGGGGGGACTGAAGCTTTCTTT,CASSYETGGTEAFF
.,.,TRBV10-3,TRBJ2-2,TGTGCCATCAGTGCGTCGGCAGGAGGGAACACCGGGGAGCTGTTTTTT,CAISASAGGNTGELFF
few,.,TRBV2,TRBJ1-1,TGTGCCAGCAGTGAAGTCGGAGGGTACACTGAAGCTTTCTTT,CASSEVGGYTEAFF
.,.,TRBV6-1,TRBJ2-1,TGTGCCAGCAGTGACCATTTGAGTTTCGGTGAGCAGTTCTTC,CASSDHLSFGEQFF
.,TRBD1,TRBV19,TRBJ1-5,TGTGCCAGTGAGCCGGGACAGCCGATTTATAGCAATCAGCCCCAGCATTTT,CASEPGQPIYSNQPQHF
once,.,TRBV11-2,TRBJ2-7,TGTGCCAGCAGCTTGTTGGACACCACCTACGAGCAGTACTTC,CASSLLDTTYEQYF
.,.,TRBV4-3,TRBJ1-1,TGCGCCAGCAGCCAAGAAGGGACATCGAACACTGAAGCTTTCTTT,CASSQEGTSNTEAFF
.,.,TRBV5-4,TRBJ1-1,TGTGCCAGCAGCCATTCGTGGGGGGATATGAACACTGAAGCTTTCTTT,CASSHSWGDMNTEAFF
.,TRBD1,TRBV18,TRBJ2-2,TGTGCCAGCTCACCTCAAAAAGACAGGGCCGACACCGGGGAGCTGTTTTTT,CASSPQKDRADTGELFF
.,.,TRBV19,TRBJ2-1,TGTGCCAGTAGTACAACAGCAAGCTCCTACAATGAGCAGTTCTTC,CASSTTASSYNEQFF
.,.,TRBV6-5,TRBJ1-5,TGTGCCAGCGGGGGGGGATCAGGTCAGCCCCAGCATTTT,CASGGGSGQPQHF